The rows below give T cell receptor beta chains drawn from one sample of a study of tumor-infiltrating lymphocytes in primary liver carcinoma. TCRdb recomputed calls from the multiplex PCR reads with MiXCR, one row per CDR3 protein. The table shows 310,000 or so distinct CDR3 sequences, with approximately 64% occurring only once. Sequences were obtained from peripheral blood. The receptors shown here come from a middle-aged man with primary liver carcinoma and hepatitis B virus infection. CDR3s include the opening cysteine and the closing phenylalanine or tryptophan. A D gene is named only where the DNA matches it firmly. Size is omitted from some rows. Given values are once, few, many or a class for expanded clones.

V gene,clone size,D gene,J gene,CDR3 protein,CDR3 DNA
TRBV18,.,.,TRBJ1-6,CASSRAANSPLHF,TGTGCCAGCTCACGGGCGGCAAATTCACCCCTCCACTTT
TRBV29-1,many,.,TRBJ2-5,CSVTSRDRGFQETQYF,TGCAGCGTGACGTCCCGGGACCGGGGGTTCCAAGAGACCCAGTACTTC
TRBV6-2/TRBV6-3,many,.,TRBJ2-7,CASRPEGSEQYF,TGTGCCAGCAGGCCGGAGGGTTCCGAGCAGTACTTC
TRBV10-3,many,.,TRBJ2-1,CAISDSTMNEQFF,TGTGCCATCAGTGATTCTACAATGAATGAGCAGTTCTTC
TRBV6-5,once,TRBD1,TRBJ1-4,CASSQQGMGEKLSF,TGTGCCAGCAGTCAACAGGGGATGGGAGAAAAACTGTCTTTT
TRBV11-3,.,TRBD2,TRBJ2-2,CACSPRTSGLTGELLF,TGTGCCTGCAGCCCTCGGACTAGCGGACTCACCGGGGAGCTGTTATTT
TRBV6-1,many,TRBD1,TRBJ2-7,CATVPGQAYEQYF,TGTGCCACCGTCCCGGGACAGGCCTACGAGCAGTACTTC
TRBV11-2,.,.,TRBJ2-7,CANGFWDSEEQYF,TGTGCCAACGGCTTTTGGGATTCAGAAGAGCAGTACTTC
TRBV6-5,.,TRBD1,TRBJ2-3,CAGSYSRQGGRTDTHYF,TGTGCCGGCAGTTACAGTCGACAGGGCGGTAGGACAGATACGCACTATTTT
TRBV5-1,once,TRBD2,TRBJ2-1,CASSLLSGRVIYGNEQFF,TGCGCCAGCAGCTTGCTTAGCGGGAGGGTCATCTATGGGAATGAGCAGTTCTTC
TRBV12-3/TRBV12-4,.,.,TRBJ2-2,CASSFRPLSTQTWELFF,TGTGCCAGCAGTTTCAGGCCACTTTCTACCCAGACCTGGGAGCTGTTTTTT
TRBV5-8,.,.,TRBJ2-3,CASSLRIWGPDRQYF,TGTGCCAGCAGCTTGCGAATTTGGGGTCCAGATAGGCAGTATTTT
TRBV5-1,.,.,TRBJ2-2,CASSYQEGAGELFF,TGCGCCAGCAGCTACCAGGAGGGAGCCGGGGAGCTGTTTTTT
TRBV29-1,many,TRBD2,TRBJ2-1,CSVAPTSGSEQFF,TGCAGCGTTGCCCCTACTAGCGGGAGTGAGCAGTTCTTC
TRBV10-2,.,TRBD1,TRBJ2-2,CATHPGQWAFEELFF,TGCGCCACCCATCCGGGACAGTGGGCTTTCGAGGAGCTGTTTTTT
TRBV11-2,once,.,TRBJ2-2,CASSLGRNWPTGELFF,TGTGCCAGCAGCTTAGGGCGGAACTGGCCCACCGGGGAGCTGTTTTTT
TRBV11-2,.,.,TRBJ2-4,CAGSLAFELAKNIQYF,TGTGCCGGCAGCTTAGCGTTCGAGTTAGCCAAAAACATTCAGTACTTC
TRBV7-2,.,TRBD2,TRBJ2-3,CASSRSGRGGAEHTQYF,TGTGCCAGCAGTCGTAGCGGGAGGGGGGGAGCGGAACATACGCAGTATTTT
TRBV6-5,few,.,TRBJ1-6,CASTAKRGGNSPLHF,TGTGCCAGCACCGCGAAGAGGGGGGGGAATTCACCCCTCCACTTT
TRBV4-3,many,.,TRBJ2-5,CASSQDDRESETQYF,TGCGCCAGCAGCCAAGACGACAGAGAATCAGAGACCCAGTACTTC
TRBV5-6,few,.,TRBJ2-7,CASSFGTFSYEQYF,TGTGCCAGCAGCTTCGGGACCTTTTCCTACGAGCAGTACTTC
TRBV5-8,few,.,TRBJ2-7,CTSSSTNEQYF,TGTACCAGCAGCTCGACGAACGAGCAGTACTTC
TRBV11-3,.,.,TRBJ2-1,CASSLTGTNEQFF,TGTGCCAGCAGCTTAACAGGGACCAATGAGCAGTTCTTC
TRBV6-2/TRBV6-3,.,.,TRBJ2-2,CASSYAVKTGELFF,TGTGCCAGCAGTTACGCAGTTAAAACCGGGGAGCTGTTTTTT
TRBV11-2,.,.,TRBJ2-7,CASSLDLGTRNYAYEQYF,TGTGCCAGCAGCTTAGATCTTGGAACCCGGAACTACGCCTACGAGCAGTACTTC
TRBV5-6,few,TRBD2,TRBJ2-7,CASSLEIAGGPSYEQYF,TGTGCCAGCAGCTTGGAAATAGCGGGAGGACCATCCTACGAGCAGTACTTC
TRBV12-3/TRBV12-4,.,.,TRBJ1-3,CASCSGISGNTIYF,TGTGCCAGCTGTTCCGGGATCTCTGGAAACACCATATATTTT
TRBV12-3/TRBV12-4,once,.,TRBJ2-1,CASRTLRYNEQFF,TGTGCCAGCAGGACCCTAAGGTACAATGAGCAATTCTTC
TRBV11-2,.,.,TRBJ2-3,CVGSYQAGFTDTQYF,TGTGTCGGCAGCTACCAAGCGGGTTTCACAGATACGCAGTATTTT
TRBV30,.,.,TRBJ2-1,CAWSVQNNEQFF,TGTGCCTGGAGTGTACAGAACAATGAGCAGTTCTTC
TRBV11-2,.,TRBD2,TRBJ2-5,CASSLGGETEHF,TGTGCCAGCAGCTTGGGAGGGGAGACCGAGCACTTC
TRBV13,.,TRBD2,TRBJ2-2,CASSSGLAGHTGEPFF,TGTGCCAGCAGCTCCGGACTAGCTGGACACACCGGGGAGCCGTTTTTT
TRBV10-2,once,.,TRBJ2-3,CASREAGYSNQPQYF,TGCGCCAGCAGGGAGGCAGGATATAGCAATCAGCCCCAGTATTTT
TRBV11-2,.,.,TRBJ2-1,CASSLFSSSYNEQLF,TGTGCCAGCAGCTTGTTTAGTAGTTCCTACAATGAGCAGTTGTTC
TRBV4-1,.,TRBD1,TRBJ2-7,CASSSTDRGYKQYF,TGTGCCAGCAGCTCAACGGACAGGGGTTACAAGCAGTACTTC
TRBV14,.,TRBD2,TRBJ2-7,CASSFGLAYEQYF,TGTGCCAGCAGTTTTGGACTAGCCTACGAGCAGTACTTC
TRBV11-2,.,.,TRBJ2-7,CASSLSGGIHEQYF,TGTGCCAGCAGCTTATCTGGGGGCATCCACGAGCAGTACTTC
TRBV19,.,.,TRBJ2-4,CASSLAGPIGDIQYF,TGTGCCAGTAGTCTCGCTGGGCCGATAGGGGACATTCAGTACTTC
TRBV6-2/TRBV6-3,few,TRBD1,TRBJ2-7,CASSFNRGPTSEQYF,TGTGCCAGCAGCTTCAACAGGGGGCCTACGTCCGAGCAGTACTTC
TRBV4-1,many,TRBD1,TRBJ2-6,CASSLLGQGAFTGANVLTF,TGCGCCAGCAGCCTCCTCGGACAGGGGGCTTTTACTGGGGCCAACGTCCTGACTTTC
TRBV5-4,.,.,TRBJ2-7,CVSSQKLSYEQYF,TGTGTCAGTAGCCAAAAGCTTTCCTACGAGCAGTACTTC
TRBV6-6,once,TRBD1,TRBJ1-1,CASSYLEGANTGAFF,TGTGCCAGCAGTTACCTTGAGGGGGCGAACACTGGAGCTTTCTTT